Listed below are T cell receptor beta chains from one sample, sequenced in a study of blood T cell repertoires in COVID-19. The protocol was immunoSEQ multiplex PCR, while the TCRdb copy is restricted to in-frame clones and leaves out a portion. This table has about 330,000 clones, about 92% appearing once. Sequencing was done on a sample of PBMCs or T cells enriched from blood (not recorded which). These receptor sequences come from a woman in her twenties or thirties who had recovered from COVID-19. Both conserved end residues are part of each CDR3. The D gene is left open where the match is weak. Clone size is shown for a subset of rows, as once, few, many or a class of expanded clone.

clone_size j_call d_call v_call cdr3_aa cdr3_nt
. TRBJ1-1 . TRBV7-9 CASSLAAQGSLGTEAFF TGTGCCAGCAGCTTAGCGGCGCAAGGTAGCCTCGGCACTGAAGCTTTCTTT
. TRBJ1-2 . TRBV20-1 CSVQGNGYTF TGCAGTGTGCAGGGCAATGGCTACACCTTC
. TRBJ1-1 TRBD1 TRBV6-5 CASSPPGQGATEAFF TGTGCCAGCAGCCCCCCCGGACAGGGGGCAACTGAAGCTTTCTTT
. TRBJ1-5 . TRBV3-1/TRBV3-2 CASSTRGWEGNQPQHF TGTGCCAGCAGCACCCGGGGGTGGGAAGGCAATCAGCCCCAGCATTTT
. TRBJ1-1 TRBD1 TRBV5-1 CASSFYDRDTEAFF TGCGCCAGCAGCTTTTACGACAGGGACACTGAAGCTTTCTTT
. TRBJ2-5 TRBD2 TRBV6-6 CASSRYLGGEETQYF TGTGCCAGCAGTCGCTATCTGGGGGGGGAAGAGACCCAGTACTTC
. TRBJ1-2 . TRBV2 CASSGHTLGYTF TGTGCCAGCAGTGGACACACTTTGGGCTACACCTTC
. TRBJ1-1 . TRBV7-2 CASIRGGKNTEAFF TGTGCCAGCATACGGGGGGGTAAGAACACTGAAGCTTTCTTT
. TRBJ2-1 TRBD2 TRBV7-2 CASSSSLQAGGYNEQFF TGTGCCAGCAGCTCATCCCTCCAAGCGGGGGGGTACAATGAGCAGTTCTTC
. TRBJ1-2 TRBD1 TRBV3-1/TRBV3-2 CASSQDRDRGRGYGYTF TGTGCCAGCAGCCAAGATCGTGACAGGGGAAGAGGCTATGGCTACACCTTC
. TRBJ2-5 TRBD2 TRBV30 CAWSVGLAGGEETQYF TGTGCCTGGAGTGTAGGCCTAGCGGGGGGGGAGGAGACCCAGTACTTC
. TRBJ1-5 . TRBV6-2/TRBV6-3 CASTPPGRVGNQPQHF TGTGCCAGCACCCCACCGGGGAGGGTAGGCAATCAGCCCCAGCATTTT
. TRBJ1-5 . TRBV7-2 CASSPGGGGLNQPQHF TGTGCCAGCAGCCCGGGGGGGGGAGGTCTTAATCAGCCCCAGCATTTT
few TRBJ2-1 TRBD2 TRBV19 CASSKAGPGISGRSHAYNEQFF TGTGCCAGTTCGAAGGCGGGTCCTGGGATTAGCGGGAGATCCCACGCCTACAATGAGCAGTTCTTC
. TRBJ1-2 . TRBV5-6 CASSLRGVGYGYTF TGTGCCAGCAGTCTGCGGGGCGTCGGCTATGGCTACACCTTC
once TRBJ1-2 TRBD1 TRBV3-1/TRBV3-2 CASSRSHSAGTGAGTRGYTF TGTGCCAGCAGCCGTTCTCACTCGGCAGGGACAGGGGCAGGCACCAGGGGCTACACCTTC
. TRBJ2-7 . TRBV7-5 CARSPREGSSYEQYF TGTGCCAGAAGCCCCCGGGAGGGAAGCTCCTACGAGCAGTACTTC
. TRBJ2-1 . TRBV19 CASSIGGGSYNEQFF TGTGCCAGTAGTATAGGGGGAGGCAGCTACAATGAGCAGTTCTTC
. TRBJ2-7 . TRBV7-6 CASSPADLYEQYF TGTGCCAGCAGCCCTGCGGATCTATACGAGCAGTACTTC
once TRBJ1-2 TRBD1 TRBV4-1 CASSQDSGQGVWAFGYTF TGCGCCAGCAGCCAAGATTCGGGACAGGGGGTTTGGGCCTTCGGCTACACCTTC
. TRBJ1-5 TRBD1 TRBV27 CARWTGGIQQPQHF TGTGCCAGATGGACAGGGGGCATCCAGCAGCCCCAGCATTTT
. TRBJ2-2 TRBD1 TRBV15 CATSRDRGLTGELFF TGTGCCACCAGCAGAGACAGGGGGCTAACCGGGGAGCTGTTTTTT
few TRBJ1-2 . TRBV28 CASTRPRGYSVYGYTF TGTGCCAGCACCAGGCCAAGGGGGTATTCGGTCTATGGCTACACCTTC
. TRBJ2-7 . TRBV19 CASSISGSQAYEQYF TGTGCCAGTAGTATCTCAGGGTCGCAAGCCTACGAGCAGTACTTC
. TRBJ2-3 TRBD1 TRBV27 CASSRQGGTDTQYF TGTGCCAGCAGCCGACAGGGTGGCACAGATACGCAGTATTTT
. TRBJ2-6 . TRBV28 CASSFPGHGANVLTF TGTGCCAGCAGTTTCCCAGGGCACGGGGCCAACGTCCTGACTTTC
. TRBJ2-1 TRBD2 TRBV9 CASSVTSGRTYNEQFF TGTGCCAGCAGCGTGACTAGCGGGAGGACCTACAATGAGCAGTTCTTC
. TRBJ2-1 TRBD2 TRBV28 CASSQGGPRGNEQFF TGTGCCAGCAGCCAGGGAGGGCCAAGGGGCAATGAGCAGTTCTTC
. TRBJ2-5 TRBD1 TRBV5-1 CASSIEDRSRETQYF TGCGCCAGCAGCATCGAGGACAGGTCGCGGGAGACCCAGTACTTC
. TRBJ2-5 . TRBV28 CASSGGGRQETQYF TGTGCCAGCAGTGGGGGGGGGCGGCAAGAGACCCAGTACTTC
. TRBJ1-5 TRBD1 TRBV19 CASSMDRGRDQPQHF TGTGCCAGTAGTATGGACAGGGGACGGGATCAGCCCCAGCATTTT
. TRBJ2-3 . TRBV24-1 CATSSPGSTDTQYF TGTGCCACCAGTTCCCCGGGAAGCACAGATACGCAGTATTTT
. TRBJ1-5 TRBD1 TRBV28 CASSPGDRSNQPQHF TGTGCCAGCAGTCCCGGGGACAGGAGCAATCAGCCCCAGCATTTT
. TRBJ2-7 . TRBV6-5 CASRGGWREQYF TGTGCCAGCAGAGGGGGTTGGAGAGAGCAGTACTTC
. TRBJ1-3 . TRBV28 CASSLSGTPSGNTIYF TGTGCCAGCAGTTTATCCGGGACACCCTCTGGAAACACCATATATTTT
. TRBJ2-3 TRBD2 TRBV7-2 CASRLGLNTDTQYF TGTGCCAGCAGGTTGGGACTAAACACAGATACGCAGTATTTT
. TRBJ2-7 TRBD1 TRBV2 CASRDRKVYEQYF TGTGCCAGCCGGGACAGAAAAGTTTACGAGCAGTACTTC
. TRBJ2-7 . TRBV6-5 CASSYGGERSYEQYF TGTGCCAGCAGTTACGGCGGCGAGCGCTCCTACGAGCAGTACTTC
. TRBJ2-5 . TRBV5-4 CASSAQTGETQYF TGTGCCAGCAGCGCCCAAACAGGGGAGACCCAGTACTTC
. TRBJ1-4 . TRBV6-2/TRBV6-3 CASSFGGRLFF TGTGCCAGCAGTTTCGGGGGAAGACTGTTTTTT
. TRBJ1-5 . TRBV11-2 CASIGGADHQPQHF TGTGCCAGCATCGGAGGGGCGGATCATCAGCCCCAGCATTTT
. TRBJ1-2 . TRBV28 CASSFGQVRGYTF TGTGCCAGCAGTTTTGGCCAGGTCAGGGGCTACACCTTC
. TRBJ2-7 TRBD2 TRBV6-2/TRBV6-3 CASSYRRLAGGPVDEQYF TGTGCCAGCAGTTACAGGAGACTAGCGGGAGGGCCGGTGGACGAGCAGTACTTC
. TRBJ1-2 TRBD1 TRBV12-3/TRBV12-4 CASSPGTGDGYTF TGTGCCAGCAGTCCGGGGACAGGGGATGGCTACACCTTC
. TRBJ2-1 . TRBV3-1/TRBV3-2 CASSQVPASPGFF TGTGCCAGCAGCCAAGTTCCAGCTTCGCCGGGGTTCTTC
. TRBJ2-3 . TRBV18 CASSLRDSSTDTQYF TGTGCCAGCTCACTCCGAGACTCTAGCACAGATACGCAGTATTTT
. TRBJ2-5 . TRBV24-1 CATSDLTPSKETQYF TGTGCCACCAGTGATTTGACCCCTAGTAAAGAGACCCAGTACTTC
. TRBJ2-5 TRBD2 TRBV5-1 CASSLFGGGVKETQYF TGCGCCAGCAGCTTGTTCGGCGGGGGGGTAAAAGAGACCCAGTACTTC
. TRBJ2-1 TRBD2 TRBV28 CASSYLGLSYNEQFF TGTGCCAGCAGTTACTTGGGACTATCCTACAATGAGCAGTTCTTC
. TRBJ2-1 . TRBV4-1 CASSQGAGGSSYNEQFF TGCGCCAGCAGCCAAGGAGCTGGTGGTTCCTCCTACAATGAGCAGTTCTTC
. TRBJ1-1 . TRBV21-1 CASSSDRGHTEAFF TGTGCCAGCAGCTCGGACAGGGGGCACACTGAAGCTTTCTTT
. TRBJ2-1 TRBD1 TRBV5-5 CASSSDRVEYNEQFF TGTGCCAGCAGCTCAGACAGGGTCGAGTACAATGAGCAGTTCTTC
. TRBJ1-5 TRBD1 TRBV19 CASSIKGANSNQPQHF TGTGCCAGTAGTATTAAGGGGGCGAATAGCAATCAGCCCCAGCATTTT
once TRBJ1-2 . TRBV7-9 CASSLSPTDPNYGYTF TGTGCCAGCAGCTTGAGTCCGACAGACCCTAACTATGGCTACACCTTC